This TCR beta chain was found in a study of control samples from healthy donors and cancer patients. Some clones are missing from TCRdb's copy, which holds only in-frame ones; the method was immunoSEQ multiplex PCR. The sample yields 75,000 to 95,000 clones, about nine tenths seen once. This sequence was found in a woman in her late teens or twenties in good health. Sequencing input: blood.

In DNA form, the CDR3 reads TGCGCCAGCAGCTTGAGACACACAGATACGCAGTATTTT. Protein product: CASSLRHTDTQYF. This rearrangement joins TRBV5-1 to TRBJ2-3, with unresolved D. CDR1 SGHRS and CDR2 YFSETQ come from the germline V gene. The length of the CDR3 is 13 residues. V lost 1 base and J 2 bases, leaving 5 bases between the germline ends. The whole variable domain, remainder taken from reference TRBV5-1 and TRBJ2-3, is KAGVTQTPRYLIKTRGQQVTLSCSPISGHRSVSWYQQTPGQGLQFLFEYFSETQRNKGNFPGRFSGRQFSNSRSEMNVSTLELGDSALYLCASSLRHTDTQYFGPGTRLTVL.